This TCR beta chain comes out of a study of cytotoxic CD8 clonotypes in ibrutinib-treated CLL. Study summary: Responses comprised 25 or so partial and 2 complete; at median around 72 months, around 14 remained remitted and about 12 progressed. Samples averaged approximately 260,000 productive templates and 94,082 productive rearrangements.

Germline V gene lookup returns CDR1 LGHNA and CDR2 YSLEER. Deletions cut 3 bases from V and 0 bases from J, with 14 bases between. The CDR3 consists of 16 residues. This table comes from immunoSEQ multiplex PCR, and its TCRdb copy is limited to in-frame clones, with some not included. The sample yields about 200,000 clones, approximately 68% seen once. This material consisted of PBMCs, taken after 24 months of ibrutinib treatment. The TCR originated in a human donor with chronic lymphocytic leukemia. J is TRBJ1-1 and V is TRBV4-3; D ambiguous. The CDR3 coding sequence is TGCGCCAGCAGCCAGGGATGGAATCCAATGAACACTGAAGCTTTCTTT. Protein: CASSQGWNPMNTEAFF.